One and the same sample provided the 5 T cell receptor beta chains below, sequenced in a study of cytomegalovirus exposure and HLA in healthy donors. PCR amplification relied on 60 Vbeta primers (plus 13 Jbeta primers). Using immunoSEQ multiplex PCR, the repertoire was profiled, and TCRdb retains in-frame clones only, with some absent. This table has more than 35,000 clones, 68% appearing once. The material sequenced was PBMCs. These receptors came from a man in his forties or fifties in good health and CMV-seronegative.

In DNA form, the CDR3 reads TGTGCCAGCACCGCCTCCCCTTACAAAGAAGAAAAACTGTTTTTT. Its protein is CASTASPYKEEKLFF. This sequence joins TRBV6-1 and TRBJ1-4; D gene unclear. V lost 7 bases, J lost 8 bases, and 20 bases lay in between. The CDR3 is 15 residues long. Germline V CDR1 and CDR2: MNHNS, SASEGT.

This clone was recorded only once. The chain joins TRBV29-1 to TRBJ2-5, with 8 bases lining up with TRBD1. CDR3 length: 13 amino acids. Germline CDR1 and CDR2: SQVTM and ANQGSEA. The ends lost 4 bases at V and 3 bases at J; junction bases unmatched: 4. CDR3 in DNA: TGCAGCGTTGCCGGGACAGGAGAAGAGACCCAGTACTTC. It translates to CSVAGTGEETQYF.

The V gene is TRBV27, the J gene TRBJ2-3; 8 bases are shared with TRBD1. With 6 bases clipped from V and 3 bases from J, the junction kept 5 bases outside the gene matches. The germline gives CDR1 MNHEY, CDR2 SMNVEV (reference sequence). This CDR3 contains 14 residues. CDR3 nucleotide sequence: TGTGCCAGCAGGACGGACAGGGAAACAGATACGCAGTATTTT. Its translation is CASRTDRETDTQYF.

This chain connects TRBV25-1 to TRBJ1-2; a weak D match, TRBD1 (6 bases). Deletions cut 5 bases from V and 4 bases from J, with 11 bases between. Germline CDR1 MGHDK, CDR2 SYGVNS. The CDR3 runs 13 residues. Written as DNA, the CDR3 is TGTGCCAGCAGTCCAGCCAGGGGCTATGGCTACACCTTC. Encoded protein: CASSPARGYGYTF.

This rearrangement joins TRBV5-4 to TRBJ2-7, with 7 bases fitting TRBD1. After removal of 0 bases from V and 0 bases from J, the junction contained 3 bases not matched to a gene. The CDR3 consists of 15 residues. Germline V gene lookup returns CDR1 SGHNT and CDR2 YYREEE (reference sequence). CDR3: CASSLAGTASYEQYF. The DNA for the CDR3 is TGTGCCAGCAGCTTGGCCGGGACAGCCTCCTACGAGCAGTACTTC.